This T cell receptor (beta chain) was identified in a study of tumor-infiltrating lymphocytes in primary liver carcinoma. Looking at the study overall: Maximum tumor diameters ranged from roughly 4 to 10 cm, stage T1-T3 N0M0.

Trimming stripped 7 bases from V and 5 bases from J, with 13 bases between. The CDR3 is made up of 12 amino acids. Germline assignment: CDR1 SGHRS and CDR2 YFSETQ. Study findings and constraints: A significantly higher top-250-clone fraction was found in tumors than in blood (p = 0.039). Less overlap was seen in tumor-adjacent and tumor-blood pairs than in tumor region pairs.

TCR beta cDNA was prepared out of 500 ng total RNA by means of a constant-region primer. Three nested multiplex PCR rounds, a slightly modified ARM-PCR, produced the libraries for TCR beta. Forward primers for TRBV1-TRBV30 and a C-beta reverse primer served the first two PCR rounds, at roughly 10 cycles each. TCRdb used MiXCR to reprocess the multiplex PCR reads, holding one entry per CDR3 protein. The sample has approximately 340,000 distinct CDR3 sequences, less than 65% seen once; the top ten hold about 6.1%. The source of the blood RNA was unsorted whole blood, and germline DNA was extracted as well. Enrolled patients were chronically infected with HBV and treatment-naive. Regarding this clonotype: The antigen remains undetermined.

This clonotype was obtained from a man aged 40-50 years with primary liver carcinoma and hepatitis B virus infection. V is TRBV5-1 and J is TRBJ2-7; D not resolved. Sequenced material: peripheral blood. CDR3 in amino acids: CASGDGPHEQYF. The DNA of the CDR3 is TGCGCCAGCGGAGACGGTCCTCACGAGCAGTACTTC.